The clone carrying this TCR beta chain has a handful of counts. Germline and junction disagree at one end, which may indicate a read error. Via MiXCR, TCRdb re-called the RT-PCR reads, giving one row per CDR3 protein. Among fewer than 800,000 distinct CDR3 sequences listed, approximately 15% were seen once. CDR3 length: 17 amino acids. Germline lookup yields CDR1 SGHTA and CDR2 FQGNSA. The sequencing sample was made of memory CD4+ T cells from blood. This clonotype was obtained from a female donor in good health, serving as a healthy control. V is TRBV7-2 and J is TRBJ1-1; D remains unclear. CDR3 sequence (DNA): TGTGCCAGCAGCTTATTTTCGGGGATCGGGATGAAGACTGAAGCTTTCTTT. Amino acids: CASSLFSGIGMKTEAFF.